This T cell receptor beta chain was sequenced in a study of human T cells and chemical hapten exposure. Documented time point: healthy volunteer bleed at 2 weeks. Unfractionated whole blood was the source from which total RNA was extracted. This clonotype has a count of ten or more. TCRdb reprocessed the RACE reads with MiXCR, giving one entry per CDR3 protein. The sample includes around 130,000 distinct CDR3 sequences, around 8.3% of them seen just once. Per germline, CDR1 KGHSH and CDR2 LQKENI. With V trimmed by 2 bases and J by 7 bases, 7 bases remained unmatched. The length of the CDR3 is 14 residues.

V usage is TRBV18 and J usage is TRBJ1-1, with TRBD1 identical over 7 bases. This receptor was identified in a male donor in good health. Some clones in this sample may be carry-over from other donors' samples. Source material: whole blood. CDR3 coding DNA: TGTGCCAGCTCACCAACAGGGGTGCAGGATGAAGCTTTCTTT. This translates into CASSPTGVQDEAFF.